Detailed here is one TCR beta chain. The sample originates from a study of blood T cell repertoires in COVID-19. Study-level information: COVID-19 samples collected from the United States, Italy and Spain covered acute and convalescent phases. Nucleic acid was either cDNA or gDNA, and it came from T cells, B-cell-depleted T cells, or PBMCs.

Germline CDR1 reads SGHAT; CDR2 reads FQNNGV. V lost 5 bases and J lost 2, with 16 bases in between. CDR3 size: 15 residues. Using immunoSEQ multiplex PCR, the repertoire was profiled, and TCRdb retains in-frame clones only, with some absent. The sample includes a few hundred thousand clones, more than 75% of them seen just once. This chain uses TRBV11-2 with TRBJ2-7; TRBD1 might be the D (6 bases). The specimen sequenced was PBMCs or T cells enriched from blood (not recorded which). This TCR derives from a woman aged 18-29 years who had recovered from COVID-19. The CDR3 DNA is TGTGCCAGCAGCGCCCCTCCCAGGGGAACCTACGAGCAGTACTTC. Translation gives CASSAPPRGTYEQYF.